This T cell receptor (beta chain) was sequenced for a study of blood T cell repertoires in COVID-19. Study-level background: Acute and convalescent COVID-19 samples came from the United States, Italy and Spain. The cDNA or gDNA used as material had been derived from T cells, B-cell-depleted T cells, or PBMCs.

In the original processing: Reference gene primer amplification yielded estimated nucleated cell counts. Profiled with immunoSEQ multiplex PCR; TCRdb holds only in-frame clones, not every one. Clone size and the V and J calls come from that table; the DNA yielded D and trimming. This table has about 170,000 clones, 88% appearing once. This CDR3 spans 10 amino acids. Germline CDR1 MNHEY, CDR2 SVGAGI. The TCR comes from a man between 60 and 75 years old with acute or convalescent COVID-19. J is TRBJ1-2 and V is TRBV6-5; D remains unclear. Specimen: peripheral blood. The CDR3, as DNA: TGTGCAACAAGGGAGGATGGCTACACCTTC. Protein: CATREDGYTF.